This T cell receptor (beta chain) is drawn from a study of blood T cell repertoires in COVID-19. Authors' analysis steps: Reference gene primer amplification yielded estimated nucleated cell counts. The method was immunoSEQ multiplex PCR; TCRdb's version includes in-frame clones alone and lacks a portion of them. V and J calls and clone size follow that table, whereas D and trimming were derived from the DNA. The sample carries around 110,000 clones, 89% recorded once. This CDR3 region has 21 residues. Germline V gene lookup returns CDR1 LGHDT and CDR2 YNNKEL (reference sequence). V was trimmed by 0 bases and J by 5 bases, leaving 29 bases between them.

This sequence originates from a middle-aged man with active or convalescent COVID-19. The specimen was peripheral blood. The J gene is TRBJ1-5, the V gene TRBV3-1 (or the pseudogene TRBV3-2); tentatively, D is TRBD1 (6 bases). The CDR3 bases are TGTGCCAGCAGCCAAGAGTCTTATGTGACAGGAGGTTTGTATGGACATCAGCCCCAGCATTTT. This encodes CASSQESYVTGGLYGHQPQHF.